These 3 T cell receptor beta chains originate from one sample sequenced in a study of persistence of HIV-infected CD4 T cells. Overlapping HIV-1 Gag 15-mer peptides at approximately 1 ug per peptide per mL were used. CD40L-negative CD69-negative CD45RO-high memory CD4+ T cells were sorted as populations depleted of antigen-responding cells. Their specific antigens are unknown. This was the immunoSEQ version 4 assay in survey mode. Clones were read by immunoSEQ multiplex PCR, and TCRdb kept only the in-frame ones, dropping some. The sample consists of tens of thousands of clones, about four fifths of them appearing once. This specimen consisted of CD4+ T cells sorted from PBMCs after roughly 19-hour stimulation, obtained from a patient who received antiretroviral therapy. The receptors were sampled from an adult woman with HIV who was CMV-seropositive.

With respect to this clone: This may stem from a read error, because a much larger clone lies one nucleotide away. Other nucleotide sequences in the sample specify the same CDR3. The chain links TRBV25-1 to TRBJ1-2; 7 nucleotides align to TRBD1. The CDR3 totals 14 residues. Germline V gene data show CDR1 as MGHDK and CDR2 as SYGVNS. V shed 2 bases, J shed 5 bases, and the junction held 5 bases outside the gene matches. CDR3 sequence: CASSEPTGLYGYTF. The CDR3 coding sequence is TGTGCCAGCAGTGAACCGACAGGGCTTTATGGCTACACCTTC.

V is TRBV5-5 and J is TRBJ1-3; D not resolved. With 0 bases removed from V and 3 bases from J, the gap between germline ends came to 4 bases. CDR3 length equals 13 residues. Germline-derived CDR1 and CDR2 are SGHKS and YYEKEE (reference sequence). This CDR3 reads CASSLAYGNTIYF. Written as DNA, the CDR3 is TGTGCCAGCAGCTTGGCCTATGGAAACACCATATATTTT.

On this clone itself: Distinct nucleotide sequences in the sample also encode this CDR3. The genes are TRBV29-1 and TRBJ2-7, with D possibly being TRBD2 (5 bases). Germline V gene data show CDR1 as SQVTM and CDR2 as ANQGSEA. This CDR3 has 12 residues. Trimming removed 6 bases at V and 2 bases at J, with 11 bases between. The CDR3 protein is CSVEDGTYEQYF. In nucleotides, the CDR3 is TGCAGCGTGGAGGACGGAACCTACGAGCAGTACTTC.